Shown below are 20 T cell receptor beta chains from a single sample sequenced in a study of blood T cells in healthy people across ages (dated by TCRdb to between 2014 and 2017). Libraries were constructed by 5' RACE. The sequencing machine was an Illumina HiSeq 2500. The second PCR ran for about 6 to 11 cycles and used a J-beta primer mix along with a sample-barcoded 5' primer. Starting from the raw public reads, TCRdb applied fastp trimming at Q25, assembled clones with MiXCR and retained in-frame beta chains. Every entry covers one CDR3 protein and lists the most common genes and DNA from its rows. This sample has roughly 730,000 distinct CDR3 sequences in its table, and more than 50% of those were observed once. The ten top clones hold 25% to 30% of the sample. The sequenced material came from blood. The receptors shown here come from a man in his forties in good health.

A few counts support this clonotype. V usage is TRBV7-3 and J usage is TRBJ2-5; 7 nucleotides match TRBD2. The CDR3 runs 11 residues. Germline trimming cut 4 bases from V and 11 bases from J; bases unmatched to any gene: 4. Germline loops: CDR1 SGHTA, CDR2 FQGTGA. Here the CDR3 reads CASSSLGGQYF. In DNA, the CDR3 is TGTGCCAGCAGCTCCCTGGGGGGGCAGTACTTC.

This chain joins TRBV12-3 or TRBV12-4 and TRBJ2-5; tentatively, D is TRBD1 (6 bases). The length of the CDR3 is 13 residues. V shed 3 bases and J shed 7 bases, with 12 bases lying between them. As DNA, the CDR3 is TGTGCCAGCAGTTTTGTGGGGGCGTCGACCCAGTACTTC. Protein product: CASSFVGASTQYF.

This clonotype was recorded a few times. The chain employs TRBV7-2 and TRBJ2-7; D is unclear. Germline V gene lookup returns CDR1 SGHTA and CDR2 FQGNSA. There are 15 residues in the CDR3. Trimming removed 2 bases from V and 0 bases from J, with 11 bases in between. This CDR3 is CASSLSSRNSYEQYF. The CDR3 region has the DNA TGTGCCAGCAGCTTATCGTCACGGAACTCCTACGAGCAGTACTTC.

This clonotype turned up a few times. The V call is TRBV9, the J call TRBJ2-4, with 8 bases matching TRBD1. The J call may be incorrect, as the DNA end agrees better with TRBJ2-5. This CDR3 comprises 14 residues. Germline values: CDR1 SGDLS, CDR2 YYNGEE. This CDR3 is CASSPQDREETQYF. For the CDR3, the DNA is TGTGCCAGCAGCCCACAGGACAGGGAAGAGACCCAGTACTTC.

The rearrangement joins TRBV10-3 to TRBJ1-5, with D perhaps TRBD1 (5 bases). Trimming shortened V by 8 bases and J by 4 bases, and 18 bases separated the two germline ends. The CDR3 length is 15 residues. The germline V gene encodes CDR1 ENHRY and CDR2 SYGVKD. The CDR3: CAILRRGEVNQPQHF. CDR3 bases: TGTGCCATCCTTAGAAGGGGAGAGGTGAATCAGCCCCAGCATTTT.

This chain uses TRBV9 with TRBJ2-1; no definite D call. The CDR3 is 16 amino acids. Germline V gene lookup returns CDR1 SGDLS and CDR2 YYNGEE. V was shortened by 0 bases and J by 5 bases, with 15 bases between the two germline ends. In DNA form, the CDR3 reads TGTGCCAGCAGCGTAGTTCCGGCCTCAACAAACAATGAGCAGTTCTTC. Protein sequence: CASSVVPASTNNEQFF. The full variable domain, with the rest looked up from reference TRBV9 and TRBJ2-1, is DSGVTQTPKHLITATGQRVTLRCSPRSGDLSVYWYQQSLDQGLQFLIQYYNGEERAKGNILERFSAQQFPDLHSELNLSSLELGDSALYFCASSVVPASTNNEQFFGPGTRLTVL.

To note about this clonotype: The junction differs from germline at one of its ends, possibly a read error. This chain joins TRBV5-6 and TRBJ2-5, with TRBD2 matching 9 bases. CDR3 size: 14 residues. Germline assignment: CDR1 SGHDT and CDR2 YYEEEE. The CDR3 nucleotides read TGTGCCAGCACCTTGGCGGGGGGGGAAAATGAGCAGTACTTC. It translates to CASTLAGGENEQYF.

This clonotype was seen a few times. The chain has TRBV11-1 and TRBJ2-1, with TRBD2 matching over 12 bases. Trimming cost V 8 bases and J 12 bases; bases outside gene matches: 14. Germline V CDR1 and CDR2: SGHAT, FQDESV (reference sequence). CDR3 length: 15 amino acids. CDR3 DNA: TGTGCCAGCGGAGAGGGACTAGCGGGTGTCGAGGGGCAGTTCTTC. Its translation is CASGEGLAGVEGQFF.

This clonotype was seen a few times. The chain combines TRBV12-3 or TRBV12-4 with TRBJ1-2; maybe TRBD1 (5 bases). With 6 bases removed from V and 8 bases from J, the gap between germline ends came to 16 bases. The CDR3 is 13 residues long. In nucleotides, the CDR3 is TGTGCCAGCAGGTCCCGGGACGTATACGGCTACACCTTC. Translation: CASRSRDVYGYTF.

This chain joins TRBV9 and TRBJ2-7, with D perhaps TRBD2 (5 bases). The CDR3 runs 13 residues. Germline V gives CDR1 SGDLS, CDR2 YYNGEE. The V and J ends lost 0 bases and 6 bases respectively, with 10 bases between them. The CDR3 DNA reads TGTGCCAGCAGCGTAGGATTCGGGGTCGAGCAGTACTTC. It is translated as CASSVGFGVEQYF.

This clonotype was counted between two and nine times. The chain carries TRBV4-2 and TRBJ1-1; 8 positions agree with TRBD1. The length of the CDR3 is 16 residues. Per germline, CDR1 LGHNA and CDR2 YNFKEQ. The V segment lost 2 bases and the J segment 1 base; nucleotides outside the gene matches: 6. CDR3 region: CASSQFVRGRNTEAFF. The CDR3 nucleotides are TGTGCCAGCAGCCAATTTGTCAGGGGGCGGAACACTGAAGCTTTCTTT.

This clonotype was counted once. The rearrangement links TRBV29-1 to TRBJ2-7; 8 bases are shared with TRBD1. Germline CDR1 is SQVTM and CDR2 is ANQGSEA. This CDR3 spans 12 amino acids. V was clipped by 7 bases and J by 7 bases; unmatched bases: 9. CDR3 DNA: TGCAGCGCTGGCAGGGGGCTTGGTGAGCAGTACTTC. Encoded protein: CSAGRGLGEQYF.

This chain connects TRBV9 to TRBJ2-1; 10 bases map to TRBD2. Germline V gives CDR1 SGDLS, CDR2 YYNGEE. J gave up 4 bases and V 0 bases, and 7 bases lay outside the gene matches. The length of the CDR3 is 17 residues. CDR3 coding DNA: TGTGCCAGCAGCGTAGGGCCCTTAGCGGGAGGTTACAATGAGCAGTTCTTC. Encoded protein: CASSVGPLAGGYNEQFF.

The V and J genes are TRBV14 and TRBJ2-1; TRBD2 matches 9 bases. In germline, CDR1 is SGHDN, CDR2 FVKESK. CDR3 length: 16 amino acids. Trimming took 2 bases from V and 6 from J; bases not matched to a gene: 8. The CDR3 sequence: CASSQSRREGLNEQFF. The CDR3 nucleotides read TGTGCCAGCAGCCAATCCCGGCGGGAGGGCCTCAATGAGCAGTTCTTC.

V and J are TRBV4-1 and TRBJ1-5, with no clear D. The V gene lost 1 base and the J gene lost 2 bases, with 9 bases spanning the gap. CDR3 length: 15 amino acids. Looked up from germline, CDR1 is MGHRA and CDR2 is YSYEKL. CDR3 loop: CASSQVTAGNQPQHF. The CDR3 coding sequence is TGCGCCAGCAGCCAAGTAACAGCTGGCAATCAGCCCCAGCATTTT.

In the case of this clonotype: Sequence at one end of the junction differs from germline and may be a read error. This rearrangement joins TRBV7-9 to TRBJ2-3; 8 bases align to TRBD2. The CDR3 covers 15 residues. Looked up from germline, CDR1 is SEHNR and CDR2 is FQNEAQ (reference sequence). CDR3 protein: CANSLVASGGDTQYF. The CDR3 DNA follows: TGTGCCAACAGCTTAGTAGCGAGCGGGGGAGATACGCAGTATTTT.

This clonotype has more than one count but fewer than ten. The chain links TRBV12-3 or TRBV12-4 to TRBJ2-1, with 8 bases fitting TRBD2. V lost 8 bases, J lost 8 bases, and 5 bases stayed unmatched. This CDR3 region has 12 residues. CDR3 loop: CASRGGTDEQFF. Written as DNA, the CDR3 is TGTGCCAGCCGGGGGGGCACAGATGAGCAGTTCTTC.

The V call is TRBV11-3, the J call TRBJ2-7; unclear D gene. The CDR3 runs to 14 residues. Germline V lookup: CDR1 SGHNT, CDR2 YENEEA. The germline V and J ends were trimmed by 0 bases and 4 bases, with 10 bases remaining between them. The CDR3 sequence: CASSLEANQYEQYF. The CDR3 nucleotides are TGTGCCAGCAGCTTAGAGGCCAACCAATACGAGCAGTACTTC.

The chain couples TRBV12-3 or TRBV12-4 to TRBJ2-5; D is ambiguous. The J call may be wrong; the DNA end is better matched by TRBJ2-4. The CDR3 consists of 15 residues. The CDR3 loop reads CASSLGGNFKNIQYF. CDR3 bases: TGTGCCAGCAGTTTAGGTGGAAACTTCAAAAACATTCAGTACTTC.

CDR3 coding DNA: TGTGCCAGCAGCCCTTTATTCCGAGAGACCCAGTACTTC. As protein: CASSPLFRETQYF. The V gene is TRBV7-2, the J gene TRBJ2-5; D gene ambiguous. The germline CDR1 and CDR2 sequences are SGHTA and FQGNSA. V gave up 5 bases and J gave up 4 bases, with 11 bases separating them. The CDR3 spans 13 residues.